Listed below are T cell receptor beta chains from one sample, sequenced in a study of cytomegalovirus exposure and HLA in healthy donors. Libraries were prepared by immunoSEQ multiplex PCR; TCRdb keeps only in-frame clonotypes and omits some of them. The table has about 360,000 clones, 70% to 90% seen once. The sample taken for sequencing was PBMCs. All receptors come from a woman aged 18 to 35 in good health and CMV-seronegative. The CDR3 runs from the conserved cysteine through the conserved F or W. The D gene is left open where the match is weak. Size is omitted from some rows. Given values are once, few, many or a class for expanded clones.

TGTGCCACCAGCCAAGAGGGGCTAGCGGCGCTGCAAGAGACCCAGTACTTC,CATSQEGLAALQETQYF,TRBD2,TRBV15,17,NA,TRBJ2-5
TGTGCCAGCAGCCCGCTTAGGGGTCCGATCACTGAAGCTTTCTTT,CASSPLRGPITEAFF,NA,TRBV7-9,15,NA,TRBJ1-1
TGTGCCAGCAGCTTCCCGACGGGGAATTCACCCCTCCACTTT,CASSFPTGNSPLHF,NA,TRBV7-9,14,NA,TRBJ1-6
TGCGCCAGCAGCCAAGAGGGTCCCACAGGAACCGAGCAGTACTTC,CASSQEGPTGTEQYF,NA,TRBV4-1,15,NA,TRBJ2-7
TGTGCCTGGAGCCCTGCGAGGCCCCCTTATGGCTACACCTTC,CAWSPARPPYGYTF,NA,TRBV30,14,NA,TRBJ1-2
TGTGCCAGCAGTGAAGCAGGGGTGTCTTTCTTT,CASSEAGVSFF,NA,TRBV2,11,NA,TRBJ1-1
TGTGCCTGGAGTGTACTTGCAGGGGTTGGAGAGACCCAGTACTTC,CAWSVLAGVGETQYF,NA,TRBV30,15,NA,TRBJ2-5
TGTGCCAGCAGCTTAATTGCGGGGACCCCAGGTGGCTACACCTTC,CASSLIAGTPGGYTF,NA,TRBV7-6,15,NA,TRBJ1-2
TGTGCCTGGCACAGGATCTATGGCTACACCTTC,CAWHRIYGYTF,NA,TRBV30,11,few,TRBJ1-2
TGTGCCAGCAGTGATGCAGGTGGAAACACCATATATTTT,CASSDAGGNTIYF,NA,TRBV25-1,13,NA,TRBJ1-3
TGTGCCAGCAGCTTAGGTTCTAGCGGATCCTACAATGAGCAGTTCTTC,CASSLGSSGSYNEQFF,TRBD2,TRBV7-9,16,NA,TRBJ2-1
TGCGCCAGCAGCGCCGGGACTAGCGGGTTGTCTTGGGATACGCAGTATTTT,CASSAGTSGLSWDTQYF,TRBD2,TRBV5-1,17,once,TRBJ2-3
TGTGCCAGCAGCGGTAGCGGGAGAGGTTTGAATGAGCAGTTCTTC,CASSGSGRGLNEQFF,TRBD2,TRBV7-2,15,NA,TRBJ2-1
TGTGCCAGCAAGGGACAGCTAGTAAGCACCGGGGAGCTGTTTTTT,CASKGQLVSTGELFF,TRBD1,TRBV27,15,NA,TRBJ2-2
TGCGCCAGCAGCACGGATGGAGGCTATGGCTACACCTTC,CASSTDGGYGYTF,NA,TRBV5-1,13,NA,TRBJ1-2
TGTGCCAGCGGGAAGAGGGGCAGGGGAGATACGCAGTATTTT,CASGKRGRGDTQYF,NA,TRBV7-9,14,NA,TRBJ2-3
TGTGTCAGAAGCTTGGGACATTCAAGGATTTCACCCCTCCACTTT,CVRSLGHSRISPLHF,NA,TRBV7-5,15,NA,TRBJ1-6
TGTGCCAGCAGGGATCACCTTAGCGGGACCTACAATGAGCAGTTCTTC,CASRDHLSGTYNEQFF,TRBD2,TRBV2,16,NA,TRBJ2-1
TGCGCCAGCAGCCCCGGACAGGAAGAGACCCAGTACTTC,CASSPGQEETQYF,TRBD1,TRBV5-1,13,NA,TRBJ2-5
TGTGCCAGCTCACCAGGACTGGATAGCAATCAGCCCCAGCATTTT,CASSPGLDSNQPQHF,NA,TRBV18,15,NA,TRBJ1-5
TGCAGCGTTGTGTTCTCCGGGACATTGAACACCGGGGAGCTGTTTTTT,CSVVFSGTLNTGELFF,NA,TRBV29-1,16,once,TRBJ2-2
TGTGCCAGCAGAACTCGGCAGGGGGCAGAAAACACCATATATTTT,CASRTRQGAENTIYF,TRBD1,TRBV6-5,15,NA,TRBJ1-3
TGTGCCAGCAGTCCACTAGCGGGGGCCTACAATGAGCAGTTCTTC,CASSPLAGAYNEQFF,TRBD2,TRBV28,15,NA,TRBJ2-1
TGTGCCAGACCCTATGAGGGGGACTATGGCTACACCTTC,CARPYEGDYGYTF,NA,TRBV6-1,13,few,TRBJ1-2
TGTGCCAGCAGTCTTGACAGTTCCTACGAGCAGTACTTC,CASSLDSSYEQYF,NA,TRBV28,13,NA,TRBJ2-7
TGTGCCAGCAGCTTGGGCCTAGCGGGCCCTAATGAGCAGTTCTTC,CASSLGLAGPNEQFF,TRBD2,TRBV5-4,15,NA,TRBJ2-1
TGTGCCTGGAGTGTACAGGGGACCCAGTACTTC,CAWSVQGTQYF,NA,TRBV30,11,once,TRBJ2-5
TGCGCCAGCAGTGTGCGGGGAGCTTCCAATGAGCAGTTCTTC,CASSVRGASNEQFF,NA,TRBV10-1,14,NA,TRBJ2-1
TGTGCCAGCAGCCTACGGGACACTTCTGGAAACACCATATATTTT,CASSLRDTSGNTIYF,NA,TRBV6-5,15,NA,TRBJ1-3
TGTGCCAGCAATTGGGGAGGGGACACTGAAGCTTTCTTT,CASNWGGDTEAFF,NA,TRBV28,13,NA,TRBJ1-1